Presented here are 4 T cell receptor beta chains from one specimen sequenced in a study of radiotherapy plus CTLA-4 blockade in lung cancer. TCRdb's copy holds only in-frame clones and misses some; the assay was immunoSEQ multiplex PCR. The sample gives fewer than 40,000 clones, nearly 80% of which show up once; about a quarter is in the top ten. The material was peripheral blood, obtained from a patient treated with radiotherapy plus ipilimumab. These receptors all come from a human donor with non-small cell lung cancer that progressed on radiotherapy plus ipilimumab.

DNA for the CDR3: TGTGCCACCAGCAGAGGGGACAGGGGATACAATGAGCAGTTCTTC. It is translated as CATSRGDRGYNEQFF. This chain links TRBV15 with TRBJ2-1, with TRBD1 identical over 10 bases. Germline trimming cut 1 base from V and 4 bases from J; bases unmatched to any gene: 1. The CDR3 has 15 residues. The V gene's germline CDR1 is LNHNV and CDR2 YYDKDF (reference sequence).

The gene calls are TRBV19 and TRBJ1-1; D is ambiguous. Germline lookup yields CDR1 LNHDA and CDR2 SQIVND (reference sequence). The CDR3 loop spans 14 amino acids. Trimming took 10 bases from V and 0 from J, leaving 15 bases between them. CDR3 sequence reads: CATRPVSMNTEAFF. The CDR3 nucleotides are TGTGCCACCCGCCCGGTGAGTATGAACACTGAAGCTTTCTTT.

The gene calls are TRBV10-3 and TRBJ2-7; 11 bases agree with TRBD2. V trimming: 10 bases; J trimming: 0 bases; junction bases outside the gene matches: 5. Germline CDR1 ENHRY, CDR2 SYGVKD. CDR3 size: 14 residues. DNA for the CDR3: TGTGCCAGCACTCTAGCGGGAGGCTCCTACGAGCAGTACTTC. This gives the protein CASTLAGGSYEQYF.

The CDR3 sequence: CASSLVPGQGDTQYF. DNA of the CDR3: TGTGCCAGCAGCTTAGTCCCAGGGCAGGGAGATACGCAGTATTTT. V usage is TRBV7-6 and J usage is TRBJ2-3, with D tentatively TRBD1 (5 bases). Per the germline V gene, CDR1 is SGHVS and CDR2 is FNYEAQ. The CDR3 totals 15 residues. The V gene lost 1 base and the J gene lost 5 bases, with 13 bases spanning the gap.